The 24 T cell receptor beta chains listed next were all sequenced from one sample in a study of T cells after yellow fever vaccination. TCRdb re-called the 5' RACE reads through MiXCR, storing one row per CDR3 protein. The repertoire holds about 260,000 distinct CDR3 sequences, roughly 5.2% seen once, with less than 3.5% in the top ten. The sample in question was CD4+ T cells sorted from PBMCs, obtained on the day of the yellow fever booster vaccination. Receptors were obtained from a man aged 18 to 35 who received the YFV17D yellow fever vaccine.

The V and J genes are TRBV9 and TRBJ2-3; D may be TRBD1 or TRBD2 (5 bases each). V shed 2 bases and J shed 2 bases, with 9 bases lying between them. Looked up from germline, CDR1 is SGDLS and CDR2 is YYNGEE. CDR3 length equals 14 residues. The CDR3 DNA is TGTGCCAGCAGCGTGGGGGAACTCACAGATACGCAGTATTTT. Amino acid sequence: CASSVGELTDTQYF.

CDR3 coding DNA: TGTGCCACCAGTGACCCCAGGGGGACGGAGACCCAGTACTTC. Protein product: CATSDPRGTETQYF. The rearrangement joins TRBV24-1 to TRBJ2-5; 7 positions agree with TRBD1. Germline V lookup: CDR1 KGHDR, CDR2 SFDVKD. The V segment lost 4 bases and the J segment 5 bases; nucleotides outside the gene matches: 6. The CDR3 loop spans 14 amino acids.

The CDR3 sequence is CATSEYPNTEAFF. The CDR3 region has the DNA TGTGCCACCAGTGAATACCCGAACACTGAAGCTTTCTTT. The chain employs TRBV24-1 and TRBJ1-1; D remains unclear. The germline gives CDR1 KGHDR, CDR2 SFDVKD. Trimming removed 4 bases at V and 1 base at J, with 6 bases between. This CDR3 region has 13 residues.

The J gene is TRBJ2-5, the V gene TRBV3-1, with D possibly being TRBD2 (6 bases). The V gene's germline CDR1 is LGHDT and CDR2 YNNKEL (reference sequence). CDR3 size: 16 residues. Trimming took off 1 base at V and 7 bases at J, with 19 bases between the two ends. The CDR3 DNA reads TGTGCCAGCAGCCAAGGTGGGGGGACTTTTCCCGGGACCCAGTACTTC. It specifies CASSQGGGTFPGTQYF.

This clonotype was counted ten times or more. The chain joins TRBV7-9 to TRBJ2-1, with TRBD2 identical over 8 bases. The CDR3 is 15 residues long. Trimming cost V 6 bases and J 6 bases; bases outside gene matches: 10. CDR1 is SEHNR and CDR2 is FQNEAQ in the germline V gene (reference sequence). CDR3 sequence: CASSSIAGPSNEQFF. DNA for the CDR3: TGTGCCAGCAGTTCGATAGCGGGGCCGTCCAATGAGCAGTTCTTC.

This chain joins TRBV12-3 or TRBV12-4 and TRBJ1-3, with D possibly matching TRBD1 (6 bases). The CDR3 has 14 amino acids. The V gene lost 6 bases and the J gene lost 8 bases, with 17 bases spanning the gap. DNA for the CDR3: TGTGCCAGCAGCCTACAGGGATCTCGGCACACCATATATTTT. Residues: CASSLQGSRHTIYF.

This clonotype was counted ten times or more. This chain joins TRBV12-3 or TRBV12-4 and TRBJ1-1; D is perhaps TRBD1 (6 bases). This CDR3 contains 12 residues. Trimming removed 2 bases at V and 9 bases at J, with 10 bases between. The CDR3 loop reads CASSLLGAQAFF. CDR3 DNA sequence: TGTGCCAGCAGTTTATTGGGGGCCCAAGCTTTCTTT.

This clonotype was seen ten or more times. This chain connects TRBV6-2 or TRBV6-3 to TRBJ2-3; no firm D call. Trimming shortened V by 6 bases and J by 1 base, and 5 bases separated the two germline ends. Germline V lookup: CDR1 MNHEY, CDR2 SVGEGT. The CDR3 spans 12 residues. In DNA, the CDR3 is TGTGCCAGCAGCCGACGCACAGATACGCAGTATTTT. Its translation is CASSRRTDTQYF.

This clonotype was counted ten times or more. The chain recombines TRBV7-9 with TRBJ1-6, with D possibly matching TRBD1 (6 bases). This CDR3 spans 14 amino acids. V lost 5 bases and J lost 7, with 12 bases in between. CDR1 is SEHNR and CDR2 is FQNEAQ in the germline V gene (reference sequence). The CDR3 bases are TGTGCCAGCAGCCCTGGACAGCAAAATTCACCCCTCCACTTT. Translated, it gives CASSPGQQNSPLHF.

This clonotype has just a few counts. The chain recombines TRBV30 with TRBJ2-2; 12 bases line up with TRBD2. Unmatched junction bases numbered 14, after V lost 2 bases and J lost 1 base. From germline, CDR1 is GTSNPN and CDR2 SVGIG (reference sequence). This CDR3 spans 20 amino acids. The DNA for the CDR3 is TGTGCCTGGAGTCACCACCTTAGGACTAGCGGGGATGAGAACACCGGGGAGCTGTTTTTT. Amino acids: CAWSHHLRTSGDENTGELFF.

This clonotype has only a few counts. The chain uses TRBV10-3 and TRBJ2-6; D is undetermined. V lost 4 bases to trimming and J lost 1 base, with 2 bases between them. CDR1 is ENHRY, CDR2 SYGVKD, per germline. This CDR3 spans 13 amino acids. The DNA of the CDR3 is TGTGCCATCAGTGGATCTGGGGCCAACGTCCTGACTTTC. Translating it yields CAISGSGANVLTF.

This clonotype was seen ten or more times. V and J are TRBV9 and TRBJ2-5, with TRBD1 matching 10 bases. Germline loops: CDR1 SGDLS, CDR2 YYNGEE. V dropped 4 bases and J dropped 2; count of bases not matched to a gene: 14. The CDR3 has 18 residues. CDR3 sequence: CASSQTGTGEGPQETQYF. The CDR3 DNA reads TGTGCCAGCAGCCAAACCGGGACAGGGGAAGGGCCACAAGAGACCCAGTACTTC.

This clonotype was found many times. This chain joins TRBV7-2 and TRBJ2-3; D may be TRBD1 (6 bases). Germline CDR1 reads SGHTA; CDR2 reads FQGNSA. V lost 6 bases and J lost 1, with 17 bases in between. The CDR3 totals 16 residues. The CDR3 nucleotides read TGTGCCAGCAGTACTAAACAGGGAACGGGCACAGATACGCAGTATTTT. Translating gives CASSTKQGTGTDTQYF.

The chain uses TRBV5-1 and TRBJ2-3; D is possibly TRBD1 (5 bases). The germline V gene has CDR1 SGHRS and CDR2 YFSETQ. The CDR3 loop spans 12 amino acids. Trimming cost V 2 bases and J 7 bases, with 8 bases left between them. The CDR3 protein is CASSFRTNTQYF. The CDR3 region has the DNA TGCGCCAGCAGCTTCAGGACAAATACGCAGTATTTT.

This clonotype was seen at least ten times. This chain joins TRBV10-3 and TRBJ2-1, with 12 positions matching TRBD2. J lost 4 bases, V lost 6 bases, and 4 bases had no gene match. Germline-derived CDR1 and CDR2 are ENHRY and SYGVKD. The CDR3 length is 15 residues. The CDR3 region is CAIRTLAGGYNEQFF. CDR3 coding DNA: TGTGCCATCAGGACACTAGCGGGGGGATACAATGAGCAGTTCTTC.

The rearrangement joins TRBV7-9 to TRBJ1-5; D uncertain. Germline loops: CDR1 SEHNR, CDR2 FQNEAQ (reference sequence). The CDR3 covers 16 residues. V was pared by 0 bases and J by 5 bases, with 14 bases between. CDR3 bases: TGTGCCAGCAGCTTAGCGTTGGATAGCCGCCATCAGCCCCAGCATTTT. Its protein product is CASSLALDSRHQPQHF. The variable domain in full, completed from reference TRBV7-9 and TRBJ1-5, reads DTGVSQNPRHKITKRGQNVTFRCDPISEHNRLYWYRQTLGQGPEFLTYFQNEAQLEKSRLLSDRFSAERPKGSFSTLEIQRTEQGDSAMYLCASSLALDSRHQPQHFGDGTRLSIL.

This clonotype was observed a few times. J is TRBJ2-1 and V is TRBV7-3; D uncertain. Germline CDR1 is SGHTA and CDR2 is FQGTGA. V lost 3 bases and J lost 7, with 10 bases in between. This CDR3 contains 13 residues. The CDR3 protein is CASSFGEWNEQFF. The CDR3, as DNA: TGTGCCAGCAGCTTCGGAGAGTGGAATGAGCAGTTCTTC.

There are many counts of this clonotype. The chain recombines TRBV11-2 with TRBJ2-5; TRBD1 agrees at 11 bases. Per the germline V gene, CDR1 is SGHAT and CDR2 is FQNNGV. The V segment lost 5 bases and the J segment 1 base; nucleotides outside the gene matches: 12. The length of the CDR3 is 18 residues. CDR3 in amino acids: CASSLGQGALLRQETQYF. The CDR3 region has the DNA TGTGCCAGCAGCCTCGGACAGGGGGCCCTACTTCGCCAAGAGACCCAGTACTTC.

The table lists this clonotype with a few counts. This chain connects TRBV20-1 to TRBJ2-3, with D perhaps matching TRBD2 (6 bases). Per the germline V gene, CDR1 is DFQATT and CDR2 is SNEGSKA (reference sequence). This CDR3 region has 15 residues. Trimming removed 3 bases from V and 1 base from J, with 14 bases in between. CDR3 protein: CSAREGRYGTDTQYF. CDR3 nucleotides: TGCAGTGCTAGGGAGGGACGATACGGCACAGATACGCAGTATTTT.

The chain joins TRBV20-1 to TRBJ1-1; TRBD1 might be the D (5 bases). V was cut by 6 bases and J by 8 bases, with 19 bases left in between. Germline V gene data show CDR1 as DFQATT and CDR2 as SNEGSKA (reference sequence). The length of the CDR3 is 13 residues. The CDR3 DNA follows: TGCAGTGCCCCCGACAGTTACAAAATAGAAGCTTTCTTT. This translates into CSAPDSYKIEAFF.

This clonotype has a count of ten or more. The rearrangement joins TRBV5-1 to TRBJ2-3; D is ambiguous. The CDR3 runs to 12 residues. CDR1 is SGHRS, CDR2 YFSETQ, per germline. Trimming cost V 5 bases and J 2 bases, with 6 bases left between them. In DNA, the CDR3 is TGCGCCAGCAGTCAGGACACAGATACGCAGTATTTT. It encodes CASSQDTDTQYF. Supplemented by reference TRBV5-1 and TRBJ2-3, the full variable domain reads KAGVTQTPRYLIKTRGQQVTLSCSPISGHRSVSWYQQTPGQGLQFLFEYFSETQRNKGNFPGRFSGRQFSNSRSEMNVSTLELGDSALYLCASSQDTDTQYFGPGTRLTVL.

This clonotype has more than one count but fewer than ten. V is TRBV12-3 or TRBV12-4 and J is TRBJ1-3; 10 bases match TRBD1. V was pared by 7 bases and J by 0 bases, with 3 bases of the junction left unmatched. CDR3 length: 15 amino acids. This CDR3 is CASTRDRGSGNTIYF. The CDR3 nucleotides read TGTGCCAGCACCCGGGACAGGGGCTCTGGAAACACCATATATTTT.

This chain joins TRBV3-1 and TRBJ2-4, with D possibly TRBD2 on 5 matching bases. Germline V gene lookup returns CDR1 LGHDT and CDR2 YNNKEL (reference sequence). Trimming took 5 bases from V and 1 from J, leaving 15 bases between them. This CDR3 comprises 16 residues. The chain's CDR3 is CASSKTGERAKNIQYF. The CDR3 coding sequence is TGTGCCAGCAGCAAGACCGGGGAGCGGGCCAAAAACATTCAGTACTTC. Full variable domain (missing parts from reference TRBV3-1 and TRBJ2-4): DTAVSQTPKYLVTQMGNDKSIKCEQNLGHDTMYWYKQDSKKFLKIMFSYNNKELIINETVPNRFSPKSPDKAHLNLHINSLELGDSAVYFCASSKTGERAKNIQYFGAGTRLSVL.

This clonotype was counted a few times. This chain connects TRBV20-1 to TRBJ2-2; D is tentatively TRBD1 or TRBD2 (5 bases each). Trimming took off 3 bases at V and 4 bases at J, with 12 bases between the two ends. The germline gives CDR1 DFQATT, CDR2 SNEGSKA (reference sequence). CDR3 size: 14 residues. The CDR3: CSASRWGSTGELFF. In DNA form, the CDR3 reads TGCAGTGCTAGTAGGTGGGGGTCCACCGGGGAGCTGTTTTTT.